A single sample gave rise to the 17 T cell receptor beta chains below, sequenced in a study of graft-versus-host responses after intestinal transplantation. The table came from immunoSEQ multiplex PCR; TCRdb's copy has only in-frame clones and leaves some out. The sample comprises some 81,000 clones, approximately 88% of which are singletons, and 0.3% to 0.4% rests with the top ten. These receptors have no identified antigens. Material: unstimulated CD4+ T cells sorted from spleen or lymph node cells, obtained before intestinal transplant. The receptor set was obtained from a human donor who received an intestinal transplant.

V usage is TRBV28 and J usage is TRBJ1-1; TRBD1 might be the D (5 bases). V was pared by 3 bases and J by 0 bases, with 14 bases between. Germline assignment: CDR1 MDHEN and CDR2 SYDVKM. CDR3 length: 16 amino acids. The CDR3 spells CASSLRRGALNTEAFF. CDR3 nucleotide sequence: TGTGCCAGCAGTTTGAGGAGGGGCGCCTTGAACACTGAAGCTTTCTTT.

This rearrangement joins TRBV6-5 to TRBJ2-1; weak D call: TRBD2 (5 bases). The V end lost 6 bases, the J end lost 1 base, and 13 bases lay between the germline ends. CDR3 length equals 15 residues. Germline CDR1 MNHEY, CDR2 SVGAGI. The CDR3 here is CASSPVGSSYNEQFF. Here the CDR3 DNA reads TGTGCCAGCAGCCCCGTGGGGAGTTCCTACAATGAGCAGTTCTTC.

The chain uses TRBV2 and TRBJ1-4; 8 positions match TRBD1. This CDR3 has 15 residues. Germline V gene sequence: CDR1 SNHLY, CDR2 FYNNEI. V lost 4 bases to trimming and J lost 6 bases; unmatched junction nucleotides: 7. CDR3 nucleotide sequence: TGTGCCAGCAGTGCTACAGGGGGAAAAGATGAAAAACTGTTTTTT. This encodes CASSATGGKDEKLFF.

The chain's CDR3 is CASSPDRGGDSTDTQYF. DNA of the CDR3: TGTGCCAGCAGCCCCGACAGGGGTGGTGACAGCACAGATACGCAGTATTTT. V gene TRBV7-9 combines with J gene TRBJ2-3; TRBD1 matches at 8 bases. The CDR3 consists of 17 residues. Trimming took 5 bases from V and 0 from J; bases not matched to a gene: 10. Germline CDR1 and CDR2: SEHNR and FQNEAQ (reference sequence). Full variable domain (outside the CDR3, taken from reference TRBV7-9 and TRBJ2-3): DTGVSQNPRHKITKRGQNVTFRCDPISEHNRLYWYRQTLGQGPEFLTYFQNEAQLEKSRLLSDRFSAERPKGSFSTLEIQRTEQGDSAMYLCASSPDRGGDSTDTQYFGPGTRLTVL.

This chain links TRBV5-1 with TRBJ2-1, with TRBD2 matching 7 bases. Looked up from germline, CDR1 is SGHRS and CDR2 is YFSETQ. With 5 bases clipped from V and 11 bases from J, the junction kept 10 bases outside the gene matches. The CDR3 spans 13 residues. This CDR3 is CASSGAGVSQQFF. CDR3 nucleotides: TGCGCCAGCAGTGGGGCGGGAGTTTCCCAGCAGTTCTTC.

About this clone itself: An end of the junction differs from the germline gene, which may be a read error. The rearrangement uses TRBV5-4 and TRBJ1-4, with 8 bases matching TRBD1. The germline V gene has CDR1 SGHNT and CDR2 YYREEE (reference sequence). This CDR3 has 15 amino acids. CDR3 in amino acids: CASSLKTGGSEKLFF. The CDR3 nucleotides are TGTGCCAGCAGCTTGAAAACAGGGGGGAGTGAAAAACTATTTTTT.

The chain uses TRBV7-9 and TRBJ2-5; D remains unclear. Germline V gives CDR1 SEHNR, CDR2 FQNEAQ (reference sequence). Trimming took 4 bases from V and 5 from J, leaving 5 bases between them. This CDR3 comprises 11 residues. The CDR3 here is CASSSLETQYF. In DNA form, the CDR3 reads TGTGCCAGCAGCTCGTTGGAGACCCAGTACTTC.

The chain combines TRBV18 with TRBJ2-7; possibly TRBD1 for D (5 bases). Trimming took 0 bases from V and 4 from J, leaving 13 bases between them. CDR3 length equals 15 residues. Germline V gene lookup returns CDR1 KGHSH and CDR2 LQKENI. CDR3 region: CASSPPGLSPYEQYF. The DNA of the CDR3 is TGTGCCAGCTCACCACCGGGGCTGAGCCCTTACGAGCAGTACTTC.

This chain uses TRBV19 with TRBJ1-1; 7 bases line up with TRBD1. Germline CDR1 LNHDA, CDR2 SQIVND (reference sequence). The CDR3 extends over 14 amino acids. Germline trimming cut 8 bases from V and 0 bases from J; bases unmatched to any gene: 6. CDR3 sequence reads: CASLPGTVNTEAFF. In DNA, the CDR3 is TGTGCCAGTTTGCCCGGGACAGTGAACACTGAAGCTTTCTTT.

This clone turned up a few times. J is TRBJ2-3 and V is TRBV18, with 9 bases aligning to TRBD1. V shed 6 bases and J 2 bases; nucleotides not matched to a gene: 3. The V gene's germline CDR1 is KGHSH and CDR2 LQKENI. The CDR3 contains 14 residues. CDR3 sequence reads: CASSGDRVTDTQYF. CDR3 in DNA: TGTGCCAGCTCGGGGGACAGGGTCACAGATACGCAGTATTTT.

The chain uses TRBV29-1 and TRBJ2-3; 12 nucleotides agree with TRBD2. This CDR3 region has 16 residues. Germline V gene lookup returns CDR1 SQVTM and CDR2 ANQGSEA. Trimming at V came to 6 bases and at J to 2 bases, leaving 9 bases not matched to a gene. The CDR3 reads CSVVLRTSGATDTQYF. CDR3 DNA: TGCAGCGTGGTACTTAGGACTAGCGGGGCCACAGATACGCAGTATTTT.

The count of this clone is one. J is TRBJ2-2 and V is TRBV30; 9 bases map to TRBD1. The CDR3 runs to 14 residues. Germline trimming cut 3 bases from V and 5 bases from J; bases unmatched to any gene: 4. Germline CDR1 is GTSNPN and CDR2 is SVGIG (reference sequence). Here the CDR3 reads CAWSRGTGTGELFF. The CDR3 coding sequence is TGTGCCTGGAGCCGGGGGACAGGGACCGGGGAGCTGTTTTTT.

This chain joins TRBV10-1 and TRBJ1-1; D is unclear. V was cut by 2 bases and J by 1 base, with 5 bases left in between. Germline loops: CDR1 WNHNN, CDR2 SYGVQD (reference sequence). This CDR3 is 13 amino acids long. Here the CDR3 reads CASSEQANTEAFF. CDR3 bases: TGCGCCAGCAGTGAGCAGGCGAACACTGAAGCTTTCTTT.

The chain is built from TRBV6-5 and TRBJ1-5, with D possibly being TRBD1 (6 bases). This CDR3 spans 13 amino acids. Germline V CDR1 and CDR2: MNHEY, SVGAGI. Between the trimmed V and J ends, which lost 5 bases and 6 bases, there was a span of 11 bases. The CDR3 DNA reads TGTGCCAGCAGTCAGAGAGGGGGTCAGCCCCAGCATTTT. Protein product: CASSQRGGQPQHF.

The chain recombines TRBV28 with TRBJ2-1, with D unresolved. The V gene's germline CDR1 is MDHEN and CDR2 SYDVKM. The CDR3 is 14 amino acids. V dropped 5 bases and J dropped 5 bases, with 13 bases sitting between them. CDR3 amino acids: CASSPQTPNNEQFF. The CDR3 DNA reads TGTGCCAGCAGTCCTCAGACACCAAACAATGAGCAGTTCTTC. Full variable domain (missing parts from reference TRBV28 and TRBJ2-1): DVKVTQSSRYLVKRTGEKVFLECVQDMDHENMFWYRQDPGLGLRLIYFSYDVKMKEKGDIPEGYSVSREKKERFSLILESASTNQTSMYLCASSPQTPNNEQFFGPGTRLTVL.

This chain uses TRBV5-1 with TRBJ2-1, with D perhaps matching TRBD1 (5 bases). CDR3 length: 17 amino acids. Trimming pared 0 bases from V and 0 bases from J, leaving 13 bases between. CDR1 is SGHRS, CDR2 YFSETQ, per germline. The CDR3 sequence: CASSLALTASSYNEQFF. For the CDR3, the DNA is TGCGCCAGCAGCTTGGCCCTGACAGCAAGCTCCTACAATGAGCAGTTCTTC.

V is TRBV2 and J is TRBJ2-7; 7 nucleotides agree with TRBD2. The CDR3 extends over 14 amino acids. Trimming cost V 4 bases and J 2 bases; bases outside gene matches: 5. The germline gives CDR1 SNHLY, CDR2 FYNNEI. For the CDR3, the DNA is TGTGCCAGCAGTGCTGCGGGGGTCGCCTACGAGCAGTACTTC. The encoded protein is CASSAAGVAYEQYF.